The T cell receptor beta chain under discussion was sequenced for a study of CD8+ T cells in alopecia areata listed by TCRdb under 2018. With respect to the entire study: Treated patients were enrolled in an open-label pilot trial of oral tofacitinib, 5 to 10 mg twice daily, for moderate-to-severe alopecia areata. Scalp tissue and sorted CD4+ and CD8+ peripheral blood T cells from patchy and totalis/universalis alopecia areata patients and from healthy controls were covered by human TCRbeta sequencing. Patients stayed on tofacitinib for 6 to 18 months and then had 6 months of follow-up off drug so that delayed response and recurrence could be assessed. High-throughput TCRbeta sequencing was used to examine T cell clonal expansion in alopecia areata in both the C3H/HeJ mouse model and human patients. Scalp clonality was compared across normal scalp (n=4), patchy alopecia areata scalp (n=8), and alopecia totalis/universalis scalp (n=8). RNA came from the PAXgene miRNA kit for fixed scalp, the miRNeasy kit for PBMCs, and the RNeasy kit for mouse skin. Disease severity in treated patients was measured with the SALT score, which quantifies the percentage of affected scalp surface area. Biopsies were taken from tofacitinib-treated patients at baseline and at 4 and 24 weeks of treatment, and a later scalp biopsy was taken in several of the tofacitinib-treated patients. Amplification of TCRbeta CDR3 regions was done by immunoSEQ multiplex PCR using 35 Vbeta forward primers and 13 Jbeta reverse primers.

The receptor library was made with the immunoSEQ multiplex PCR assay. To provide template for TCR sequencing, every sample had RNA extracted and reverse transcribed into cDNA. SuperScript III was used for first-strand cDNA synthesis, primed with a 2:1 mix of oligo-dT and random hexamers. Amplification bias was assessed with a synthetic immune receptor repertoire, and residual bias was removed computationally. The authors' pipeline ran thus. After raw reads were preprocessed to remove errors, the CDR3 was defined following IMGT conventions as running from the conserved cysteine to phenylalanine. To get clonality, Shannon entropy was normalized by log2 of the number of productive unique TCRs and the result was subtracted from 1. CD4 or CD8 identity of scalp clones was inferred by cross-referencing scalp TCRbeta sequences with sorted blood CD4 and CD8 repertoires. In TCRdb, the immuneACCESS table is reduced to in-frame sequences with V and J assigned. These tables do not hold every clone; where another copy was compared, an unresolved V gene accounts for under half, and the others remain unexplained. D and trimming come from the DNA, and the V and J calls and clone size come from that table. The sample table shows approximately 200,000 clones, and 45% to 65% are seen once. The top ten clonotypes cover 0.65% to 0.7% of the sample.

The time point label here, explained by the study, means: more than three weeks on oral tofacitinib. The treatment or condition label of this sample denotes: oral pan-JAK inhibitor, 5-10 mg twice daily. From alopecia areata patients, peripheral blood was collected along with lesional scalp punch biopsies. PBMCs were separated by density centrifugation and stained for CD3, CD4 and CD8, after which CD4+ and CD8+ T cells were sorted on a FACSAria. To note about this clone: Its antigen is currently not known. Per-base quality was not reported, and no clone a single base away is much larger than it.

Results and caveats for the whole study, not just this receptor: TCR sequences shared between patients were less clear than in mice, possibly partly because of HLA diversity in the patient population. During tofacitinib treatment, many expanded lesional clones remained in scalp and blood, and this persistence may partly explain relapse after treatment is stopped. With tofacitinib, both scalp clonality and the number of expanded CD8+ clones among the top 100 scalp clones went down significantly. Compared with normal scalp, lesional scalp had higher clonality and more expanded CD8+ clones, particularly in alopecia totalis/universalis, a pattern that suggests antigenic drive. Unlike mouse skin, which is dominated by gammadelta T cells, normal human skin has resident alphabeta T cells that are also sequenced, and this complicates analysis of the scalp TCR repertoire. The treated cohort was small, with a single nonresponder, so links between baseline CD8+ expansion and response need larger studies.

The input for sequencing was CD4+ T cells sorted from blood, taken at week 4, from a patient treated with tofacitinib. This clonotype was sampled from a human donor with alopecia areata.

The CDR3 loop reads CASSLEPSNEQFF. The DNA reads TGCGCCAGCAGCTTGGAACCGTCAAATGAGCAGTTCTTC. The rearranged chain carries TRBV5-1 and TRBJ2-1, with the D gene call left open. Cut back by 0 bases and 7 bases, the V and J ends lie 8 bases apart. CDR1 SGHRS and CDR2 YFSETQ were looked up in the germline V gene. Including cysteine and phenylalanine, the CDR3 has 13 amino acids. Left in the record is the CDR3 DNA by itself, 39 bases read in frame from the first base.